What follows is one T cell receptor beta chain and its context. The entry originates in a study of CD8 T cells in ankylosing spondylitis. The V end lost 7 bases, the J end lost 0 bases, and 13 bases lay between the germline ends. This CDR3 is 15 amino acids long. CDR1 and CDR2 from the germline V gene are LNHDA and SQIVND (reference sequence). One entry per CDR3 protein results from TCRdb running MiXCR on the 5' RACE reads. The sample has 100,000 to 150,000 distinct CDR3 sequences; approximately 15% are singletons. This rearrangement joins TRBV19 to TRBJ2-1; tentatively, D is TRBD2 (6 bases). The source is a female donor with ankylosing spondylitis or in good health (not recorded which). The sequenced sample consisted of blood, either unsorted or a sorted T cell fraction (not recorded which). CDR3 protein: CASKERASSYNEQFF. Here the CDR3 DNA reads TGTGCCAGTAAAGAGCGGGCGAGCTCCTACAATGAGCAGTTCTTC.